This T cell receptor (beta chain) was identified in a study of blood T cell repertoires in COVID-19. The protocol was immunoSEQ multiplex PCR, while the TCRdb copy is restricted to in-frame clones and leaves out a portion. The sample lists approximately 70,000 clones, 80% seen once, with about 18% in the top ten. The sequencing sample was made of peripheral blood. The receptor's source is a man aged 65 to 79 who had recovered from COVID-19.

In nucleotides, the CDR3 is TGTGCCAGCAACAAAAAGTCGGGGACTACCTCCTACGAGCAGTACTTC. This codes for CASNKKSGTTSYEQYF. J is TRBJ2-7 and V is TRBV7-2; 7 bases match TRBD2. V shed 7 bases and J 0 bases; nucleotides not matched to a gene: 12. Germline V CDR1 and CDR2: SGHTA, FQGNSA. The CDR3 length is 16 residues.